Presented here are 14 T cell receptor beta chains from one specimen sequenced in a study of blood T cell repertoires in COVID-19. Clones were read by immunoSEQ multiplex PCR, and TCRdb kept only the in-frame ones, dropping some. The data contain about 69,000 clones, around 79% of them seen just once; the ten biggest clones take up about 15%. What was sequenced was peripheral blood. All receptors derive from a man aged 60 to 69 with acute or convalescent COVID-19.

CDR3 in DNA: TGTGCCAGCTCACCTTTGGGCCAGGGTACCTACAATGAGCAGTTCTTC. This translates into CASSPLGQGTYNEQFF. The chain combines TRBV18 with TRBJ2-1; tentatively, D is TRBD1 (5 bases). Germline V gives CDR1 KGHSH, CDR2 LQKENI. Trimming removed 3 bases at V and 2 bases at J, with 14 bases between. The CDR3 contains 16 residues.

CDR3 bases: TGTGCCAGCAGCCATCAGGACAGGGGGCCTTTTGGCTACACCTTC. As protein: CASSHQDRGPFGYTF. The J gene is TRBJ1-2, the V gene TRBV14; TRBD1 agrees at 11 bases. The CDR3 contains 15 residues. J was trimmed by 7 bases and V by 3 bases; bases with no gene match: 7. Per germline, CDR1 SGHDN and CDR2 FVKESK.

This chain links TRBV30 with TRBJ1-3; 9 bases are shared with TRBD1. Looked up from germline, CDR1 is GTSNPN and CDR2 is SVGIG (reference sequence). This CDR3 region has 14 residues. V trimming: 2 bases; J trimming: 4 bases; junction bases outside the gene matches: 3. CDR3 nucleotide sequence: TGTGCCTGGAGTACCGGGACAGGGGGAAACACCATATATTTT. Its translation: CAWSTGTGGNTIYF.

The V call is TRBV3-1 (or the pseudogene TRBV3-2), the J call TRBJ1-5; D is undetermined. V lost 5 bases to trimming and J lost 7 bases, with 12 bases between them. The CDR3 runs to 13 residues. The germline gives CDR1 LGHDT, CDR2 YNNKEL (reference sequence). This CDR3 reads CASSAYLGQPQHF. The CDR3 bases are TGTGCCAGCAGCGCGTACCTCGGGCAGCCCCAGCATTTT.

J is TRBJ1-5 and V is TRBV6-5; D is possibly TRBD1 (6 bases). The CDR3 runs to 13 residues. Germline V gene sequence: CDR1 MNHEY, CDR2 SVGAGI. Trimming removed 8 bases from V and 7 bases from J, with 15 bases in between. Written as DNA, the CDR3 is TGTGCCAGCGGACGGGGGGCAGAGCAGCCCCAGCATTTT. Protein product: CASGRGAEQPQHF.

This clone has just a few counts. The rearrangement uses TRBV4-3 and TRBJ1-1; tentative D call: TRBD1 (5 bases). Per germline, CDR1 LGHNA and CDR2 YSLEER. V gave up 4 bases and J gave up 1 base, with 7 bases separating them. The CDR3 is made up of 13 amino acids. The CDR3 reads CASSRDRNTEAFF. CDR3 bases: TGCGCCAGCAGCCGCGACAGGAACACTGAAGCTTTCTTT.

The chain combines TRBV7-9 with TRBJ2-2; TRBD2 matches 12 bases. The length of the CDR3 is 16 residues. Germline V CDR1 and CDR2: SEHNR, FQNEAQ (reference sequence). With 5 bases clipped from V and 3 bases from J, the junction kept 4 bases outside the gene matches. CDR3 nucleotide sequence: TGTGCCAGCAGCGTAAGGACTAGCGGGGACACCGGGGAGCTGTTTTTT. As protein: CASSVRTSGDTGELFF.

This CDR3 reads CASSQKHLTGELFF. Here the CDR3 DNA reads TGCGCCAGCAGCCAAAAGCACCTTACCGGGGAGCTGTTTTTT. The rearrangement uses TRBV4-3 and TRBJ2-2; D call uncertain. CDR1 LGHNA and CDR2 YSLEER come from the germline V gene. Trimming cost V 2 bases and J 5 bases, with 9 bases left between them. The CDR3 contains 14 residues.

This clone was observed a handful of times. As DNA, the CDR3 is TGTGCCAGCAGTGAGGGACAGGACACCGGGGAGCTGTTTTTT. Translated, it gives CASSEGQDTGELFF. The V gene is TRBV6-4, the J gene TRBJ2-2; TRBD1 agrees at 8 bases. This CDR3 region has 14 residues. Per the germline V gene, CDR1 is MRHNA and CDR2 is SNTAGT. V lost 3 bases, J lost 3 bases, and 0 bases stayed unmatched.

The chain couples TRBV3-1 (or the pseudogene TRBV3-2) to TRBJ1-6, with D uncertain. The CDR3 length is 17 residues. The V gene's germline CDR1 is LGHDT and CDR2 YNNKEL (reference sequence). The germline V and J ends were trimmed by 0 bases and 1 base, with 10 bases remaining between them. CDR3 bases: TGTGCCAGCAGCCAAGATTGGGGAGCGTCCTATAATTCACCCCTCCACTTT. Encoded protein: CASSQDWGASYNSPLHF.

V is TRBV6-2 or TRBV6-3 and J is TRBJ1-2; 8 bases line up with TRBD1. CDR1 is MNHEY, CDR2 SVGEGT, per germline. This CDR3 is 15 amino acids long. V lost 2 bases and J lost 5; bases outside the gene matches: 7. DNA of the CDR3: TGTGCCAGCAGTTACCTAACAGGACAGGGATATGGCTACACCTTC. Protein sequence: CASSYLTGQGYGYTF.

V and J are TRBV7-8 and TRBJ2-2; 10 nucleotides agree with TRBD1. The CDR3 sequence is 16 residues long. CDR1 is SGHVS and CDR2 is FQNEAQ in the germline V gene. Trimming removed 4 bases from V and 6 bases from J; junction bases left unmatched: 8. The CDR3 DNA follows: TGTGCCAGCAGCTGGACCGGGACAGGGGACCCCGGGGAGCTGTTTTTT. Its translation is CASSWTGTGDPGELFF.

This chain links TRBV25-1 with TRBJ1-5; D is undetermined. Per the germline V gene, CDR1 is MGHDK and CDR2 is SYGVNS. Trimming removed 2 bases at V and 12 bases at J, with 11 bases between. The CDR3 consists of 12 residues. The CDR3 bases are TGTGCCAGCAGTGAAGAAGGGCGGGACCAGCATTTT. Protein sequence: CASSEEGRDQHF.

The chain joins TRBV7-2 to TRBJ2-5, with unresolved D. The CDR3 consists of 11 residues. The V end was cut by 5 bases, the J end by 3 bases, with 4 bases between. In germline, CDR1 is SGHTA, CDR2 FQGNSA. The CDR3 protein is CASSPKETQYF. CDR3 nucleotides: TGTGCCAGCAGCCCTAAAGAGACCCAGTACTTC.